The 22 T cell receptor beta chains below were found in one sample sequenced in a study of CD8 T cells in ankylosing spondylitis (TCRdb year 2017). Overall study results and their limits: Blood from ankylosing spondylitis patients appeared to be characterized by a TCR beta motif made up of fewer than ten highly homologous amino acid variants.

The library was built by means of 5' RACE. The run used an Illumina HiSeq 2500. Starting from the raw public reads, TCRdb applied fastp trimming at Q25, assembled clones with MiXCR and retained in-frame beta chains. Rows matching on CDR3 protein sequence are summarized as one entry with the most common DNA and genes. The sample profile shows about 460,000 distinct CDR3 sequences; 5.3% of them were found once. Approximately 4% of the sample lies in the top ten. The antigens these receptors bind are not known. The sequenced material came from blood, either unsorted or a sorted T cell fraction (not recorded which). The receptors derive from a male donor with ankylosing spondylitis.

The chain links TRBV20-1 to TRBJ2-7, with D perhaps matching TRBD2 (6 bases). This CDR3 is built from 14 residues. Trimming shortened V by 6 bases and J by 2 bases, and 17 bases separated the two germline ends. CDR1 is DFQATT and CDR2 is SNEGSKA in the germline V gene (reference sequence). CDR3 sequence: CSAGARAGPYEQYF. The CDR3, as DNA: TGCAGTGCCGGGGCCCGGGCGGGGCCCTACGAGCAGTACTTC.

This clonotype was seen repeatedly, ten times or more. The chain is built from TRBV20-1 and TRBJ1-1; the D gene is possibly TRBD1 (6 bases). Trimming pared 2 bases from V and 1 base from J, leaving 14 bases between. CDR3 length: 15 residues. In germline, CDR1 is DFQATT, CDR2 SNEGSKA (reference sequence). The CDR3 is CSARKGGFRNTEAFF. CDR3 coding DNA: TGCAGTGCTAGAAAAGGGGGTTTTAGGAACACTGAAGCTTTCTTT.

The J gene is TRBJ2-7, the V gene TRBV20-1, with D maybe TRBD2 (5 bases). The CDR3 extends over 16 amino acids. Trimming removed 1 base from V and 0 bases from J, with 16 bases in between. Germline CDR1 and CDR2: DFQATT and SNEGSKA (reference sequence). The CDR3 protein is CSARVPLERSSYEQYF. CDR3 DNA sequence: TGCAGTGCTAGAGTACCCCTGGAGCGGAGCTCCTACGAGCAGTACTTC.

The chain links TRBV18 to TRBJ2-1; either TRBD1 or TRBD2 may fit D (6 bases each). The germline V gene encodes CDR1 KGHSH and CDR2 LQKENI. V lost 5 bases, J lost 8 bases, and 16 bases lay in between. CDR3 length: 14 residues. The CDR3 sequence is CASSSTRGGDEQFF. The CDR3 DNA sequence: TGTGCCAGCTCATCCACCAGGGGCGGGGATGAGCAGTTCTTC.

This clonotype was seen repeatedly, ten times or more. The chain uses TRBV20-1 and TRBJ1-6; D is possibly TRBD1 (6 bases). This CDR3 contains 15 residues. Germline V gene sequence: CDR1 DFQATT, CDR2 SNEGSKA (reference sequence). V was trimmed by 4 bases and J by 5 bases, leaving 15 bases between them. The CDR3 is CSAIRQGLHNSPLHF. CDR3 DNA: TGCAGTGCTATACGTCAGGGGCTCCATAATTCACCCCTCCACTTT.

The chain has TRBV5-5 and TRBJ2-7; TRBD2 matches 10 bases. From germline, CDR1 is SGHKS and CDR2 YYEKEE (reference sequence). Trimming at V came to 8 bases and at J to 4 bases, leaving 12 bases not matched to a gene. This CDR3 spans 15 amino acids. CDR3 sequence (DNA): TGTGCCAGGAGCCCTGGGCTAGCGGGAGTGTACGAGCAGTACTTC. It encodes CARSPGLAGVYEQYF.

The sample holds many counts of this clonotype. The chain is built from TRBV20-1 and TRBJ2-3; no clear D gene. CDR1 is DFQATT, CDR2 SNEGSKA, per germline (reference sequence). This CDR3 contains 14 residues. With 0 bases removed from V and 3 bases from J, the gap between germline ends came to 10 bases. CDR3 DNA sequence: TGCAGTGCTAGAGATTTTAAGCGAACAGATACGCAGTATTTT. Its translation: CSARDFKRTDTQYF.

This rearrangement joins TRBV28 to TRBJ2-1; TRBD2 matches at 7 bases. The V and J ends lost 2 bases and 7 bases, in that order; junction bases with no gene match: 8. Germline V gene data show CDR1 as MDHEN and CDR2 as SYDVKM. CDR3 length equals 15 residues. The CDR3 DNA reads as TGTGCCAGCAGTTTAGATCCTAGCGGCCGTAATGAGCAGTTCTTC. Protein product: CASSLDPSGRNEQFF.

Ten or more counts support this clonotype. The chain carries TRBV27 and TRBJ1-2; 8 bases agree with TRBD1. The CDR3 length is 15 residues. V lost 4 bases and J lost 8; bases outside the gene matches: 12. The germline CDR1 and CDR2 sequences are MNHEY and SMNVEV (reference sequence). The DNA of the CDR3 is TGTGCCAGCAGTTCTCGACAGGGGCGGGGTAGCGGCTACACCTTC. Protein: CASSSRQGRGSGYTF.

This clonotype appeared a few times. DNA for the CDR3: TGCGCCAGCAGCTTCTCCTCGACCGGACTAGCGGGAGTCAGAGATACGCAGTATTTT. Protein: CASSFSSTGLAGVRDTQYF. The J gene is TRBJ2-3, the V gene TRBV5-1, with 13 bases fitting TRBD2. Germline V gene sequence: CDR1 SGHRS, CDR2 YFSETQ. The CDR3 runs 19 residues. The V and J ends lost 2 bases and 5 bases, in that order; junction bases with no gene match: 14.

This clonotype has a count of ten or more. V gene TRBV7-9 combines with J gene TRBJ2-2, with a tentative D call TRBD2 (6 bases). Between the trimmed V and J ends, which lost 5 bases and 0 bases, there was a span of 13 bases. CDR3 size: 16 residues. Germline V gene lookup returns CDR1 SEHNR and CDR2 FQNEAQ (reference sequence). CDR3 residues: CASSLTWGANTGELFF. DNA for the CDR3: TGTGCCAGCAGCCTTACGTGGGGGGCGAACACCGGGGAGCTGTTTTTT.

This clonotype has ten or more counts. V is TRBV4-3 and J is TRBJ1-1, with a possible D match to TRBD1 (6 bases). Trimming took 2 bases from V and 3 from J, leaving 7 bases between them. This CDR3 contains 13 residues. Per germline, CDR1 LGHNA and CDR2 YSLEER. CDR3 bases: TGCGCCAGCAGCCAAAGACAGGACACTGAAGCTTTCTTT. This translates into CASSQRQDTEAFF.

In this sample, this clonotype turned up many times. The chain has TRBV5-8 and TRBJ1-1, with D possibly TRBD1 on 5 matching bases. The ends were cut back, 6 bases at V and 0 bases at J, with 15 bases in the middle. This CDR3 contains 15 residues. Looked up from germline, CDR1 is SGHTS and CDR2 is YDEGEE. The CDR3 sequence: CASTRGTVMNTEAFF. Here the CDR3 DNA reads TGTGCCAGCACCCGAGGGACCGTAATGAACACTGAAGCTTTCTTT.

A note on this clonotype: A much larger clone differs by one base, so this may be a read error. This chain uses TRBV20-1 with TRBJ1-2; no firm D call. Germline V CDR1 and CDR2: DFQATT, SNEGSKA (reference sequence). The CDR3 is 12 amino acids. The CDR3 loop is CRSSEYSYGFTF. CDR3 bases: TGCAGGTCTTCGGAGTATTCCTATGGCTTCACCTTC.

This clonotype was seen more than once but under ten times. The rearrangement uses TRBV20-1 and TRBJ2-7; no clear D. Germline values: CDR1 DFQATT, CDR2 SNEGSKA (reference sequence). The CDR3 is made up of 13 amino acids. Trimming cost V 2 bases and J 2 bases, with 10 bases left between them. CDR3 nucleotides: TGCAGTGCTAGACTATCTATTCCCTACGAGCAGTACTTC. It is translated as CSARLSIPYEQYF.

This clonotype was seen repeatedly, ten times or more. This rearrangement joins TRBV9 to TRBJ2-5; D might be TRBD2 (6 bases). This CDR3 contains 14 residues. Germline CDR1 SGDLS, CDR2 YYNGEE. V shed 4 bases and J shed 6 bases, with 16 bases lying between them. The CDR3 DNA reads as TGTGCCAGCAGCCCCACGCTCGGGGGACAGACCCAGTACTTC. Translated, it gives CASSPTLGGQTQYF.

This clonotype was seen ten or more times. V usage is TRBV20-1 and J usage is TRBJ1-1, with D perhaps matching TRBD1 (5 bases). The length of the CDR3 is 14 residues. V was trimmed by 0 bases and J by 5 bases, leaving 13 bases between them. Per germline, CDR1 DFQATT and CDR2 SNEGSKA (reference sequence). The CDR3 loop reads CSARDSMWGTEAFF. In nucleotides, the CDR3 is TGCAGTGCTAGAGATTCTATGTGGGGGACTGAAGCTTTCTTT.

This clonotype was seen many times. A junction end diverges from the germline sequence, so it may reflect a read error. The J gene is TRBJ2-5, the V gene TRBV7-7; TRBD1 might be the D (5 bases). Germline V gene lookup returns CDR1 SSHAT and CDR2 FNYEAQ (reference sequence). The CDR3 is 16 residues long. The CDR3: CASSLYGASDQETQYF. The DNA for the CDR3 is TGTGCTAGCAGCTTATATGGGGCGAGCGATCAAGAGACCCAGTACTTC.

This clonotype has a count of ten or more. The chain carries TRBV10-3 and TRBJ2-3; the D gene is possibly TRBD2 (7 bases). This CDR3 is built from 12 residues. The ends were cut back, 11 bases at V and 6 bases at J, with 15 bases in the middle. CDR1 and CDR2 from the germline V gene are ENHRY and SYGVKD. The CDR3 DNA follows: TGTGCCCTCCGCGGGGGCGCGGATACGCAGTATTTT. Translating gives CALRGGADTQYF.

This clonotype showed up many times. V and J are TRBV29-1 and TRBJ1-2; D remains ambiguous. This CDR3 region has 13 residues. Trimming removed 6 bases at V and 8 bases at J, with 19 bases between. From germline, CDR1 is SQVTM and CDR2 ANQGSEA. The CDR3 DNA is TGCAGCGTAAATCTCCTGGGAGGGAAAGGCTACACCTTC. Protein sequence: CSVNLLGGKGYTF.

This clonotype was recorded at least ten times. CDR3 amino acids: CSASLGTGELFF. In DNA, the CDR3 is TGCAGTGCCTCCCTGGGGACCGGGGAGCTGTTTTTT. V is TRBV20-1 and J is TRBJ2-2, with no clear D. V lost 6 bases to trimming and J lost 5 bases, with 10 bases between them. CDR3 length: 12 amino acids. Germline CDR1 DFQATT, CDR2 SNEGSKA (reference sequence).

This clonotype has ten or more counts. This chain connects TRBV12-3 or TRBV12-4 to TRBJ2-5; D may be TRBD2 (6 bases). V lost 5 bases and J lost 7, with 8 bases in between. This CDR3 spans 11 amino acids. CDR3 loop: CASSAGGTQYF. CDR3 in DNA: TGTGCCAGCAGTGCCGGGGGGACCCAGTACTTC.